These 28 T cell receptor beta chains share one sample of origin, sequenced in a study of blood T cell repertoires in COVID-19 (TCRdb year 2020). Libraries were built with the immunoSEQ multiplex PCR assay. Imported from immuneACCESS, the table was reduced by TCRdb to in-frame sequences with V and J called. These copies leave out some clones; in studies compared against another copy, an unresolved V gene accounts for under half, and the cause of the remainder is not known. The sample table records about 260,000 clones; about 80% of these occur just once. The ten top clones hold over 1.5% of the sample. What was sequenced was peripheral blood. These receptors all stem from a woman of 80 years or more with acute or convalescent COVID-19.

This clone was observed a single time. J is TRBJ1-1 and V is TRBV7-2; D may be TRBD1 (6 bases). CDR1 and CDR2 from the germline V gene are SGHTA and FQGNSA. V gave up 6 bases and J gave up 6 bases, with 14 bases separating them. CDR3 length: 13 residues. The CDR3 DNA is TGTGCCAGCAGTGACAGGCGCCAAGCTGAAGCTTTCTTT. It yields the protein CASSDRRQAEAFF.

This sequence joins TRBV18 and TRBJ2-3, with TRBD2 as a possible D gene (5 bases). The V gene's germline CDR1 is KGHSH and CDR2 LQKENI. Trimming took 6 bases from V and 0 from J, leaving 13 bases between them. The CDR3 is made up of 15 amino acids. Here the CDR3 DNA reads TGTGCCAGCTCCCCGGACTCTTTTAGCACAGATACGCAGTATTTT. This codes for CASSPDSFSTDTQYF. Full variable domain (outside the CDR3, taken from reference TRBV18 and TRBJ2-3): NAGVMQNPRHLVRRRGQEARLRCSPMKGHSHVYWYRQLPEEGLKFMVYLQKENIIDESGMPKERFSAEFPKEGPSILRIQQVVRGDSAAYFCASSPDSFSTDTQYFGPGTRLTVL.

This clone appeared a few times. The rearrangement links TRBV5-8 to TRBJ1-4; 10 nucleotides agree with TRBD1. The germline V gene encodes CDR1 SGHTS and CDR2 YDEGEE. The trim removed 2 bases at V and 5 bases at J, leaving 6 bases unmatched. The CDR3 length is 16 residues. CDR3 in DNA: TGTGCCAGCAGCTTAGAGGGACAGGGGATGAATGAAAAACTGTTTTTT. Protein sequence: CASSLEGQGMNEKLFF.

The V call is TRBV4-3, the J call TRBJ1-1; 8 positions agree with TRBD1. The germline gives CDR1 LGHNA, CDR2 YSLEER. The CDR3 extends over 16 amino acids. V lost 2 bases and J lost 4; bases outside the gene matches: 9. In DNA form, the CDR3 reads TGCGCCAGCAGCCAACAACACGTCAGGGGGCTCACTGAAGCTTTCTTT. This codes for CASSQQHVRGLTEAFF.

This clone was observed a single time. The gene calls are TRBV27 and TRBJ1-1; D is perhaps TRBD1 (5 bases). V was trimmed by 6 bases and J by 4 bases, leaving 12 bases between them. The CDR3 contains 13 residues. The germline V gene has CDR1 MNHEY and CDR2 SMNVEV (reference sequence). The CDR3 sequence: CASRGGGTTEAFF. CDR3 DNA: TGTGCCAGCAGGGGCGGGGGTACCACTGAAGCTTTCTTT.

The chain couples TRBV10-3 to TRBJ2-5; 8 nucleotides match TRBD2. Losses at the gene ends were 10 bases for V and 4 bases for J; bases not matched to a gene: 2. This CDR3 spans 11 amino acids. The germline CDR1 and CDR2 sequences are ENHRY and SYGVKD. CDR3 nucleotide sequence: TGTGCCAGCGGGACTAGAGAGACCCAGTACTTC. It specifies CASGTRETQYF.

The V call is TRBV7-2, the J call TRBJ2-2; 10 nucleotides match TRBD2. After removal of 6 bases from V and 3 bases from J, the junction contained 4 bases not matched to a gene. The germline V gene encodes CDR1 SGHTA and CDR2 FQGNSA. This CDR3 has 15 amino acids. As DNA, the CDR3 is TGTGCCAGCAGGGCTAGCGGGAGACACACCGGGGAGCTGTTTTTT. Its protein product is CASRASGRHTGELFF.

The V gene is TRBV28, the J gene TRBJ1-1, with TRBD1 identical over 7 bases. CDR3 length equals 15 residues. Trimming removed 4 bases from V and 0 bases from J; junction bases left unmatched: 5. CDR1 is MDHEN, CDR2 SYDVKM, per germline. The CDR3 protein is CASSSNRGMNTEAFF. Written as DNA, the CDR3 is TGTGCCAGCAGTTCCAACAGGGGCATGAACACTGAAGCTTTCTTT.

The chain links TRBV6-5 to TRBJ2-3; tentative D call: TRBD2 (5 bases). V lost 0 bases, J lost 2 bases, and 9 bases lay in between. The CDR3 runs to 15 residues. CDR1 and CDR2 (germline): MNHEY, SVGAGI. In nucleotides, the CDR3 is TGTGCCAGCAGTTACTCGAAAGACTACACAGATACGCAGTATTTT. Translated, it gives CASSYSKDYTDTQYF.

This rearrangement joins TRBV11-1 to TRBJ2-7; 9 nucleotides agree with TRBD1. Germline CDR1 is SGHAT and CDR2 is FQDESV (reference sequence). V shed 4 bases, J shed 9 bases, and the junction held 10 bases outside the gene matches. This CDR3 has 14 amino acids. This CDR3 is CASSSGQGSLGQYF. In nucleotides, the CDR3 is TGTGCCAGCAGCTCTGGACAGGGGTCCCTCGGGCAGTACTTC.

The rearrangement uses TRBV6-2 or TRBV6-3 and TRBJ2-6, with 9 bases that match TRBD1. Per the germline V gene, CDR1 is MNHEY and CDR2 is SVGEGT. Trimming at V came to 4 bases and at J to 2 bases, leaving 6 bases not matched to a gene. The CDR3 is 17 residues long. CDR3 in DNA: TGTGCCAGCAGTTTGGCACAGGGGGCACCTGGGGCCAACGTCCTGACTTTC. Translating gives CASSLAQGAPGANVLTF.

This clone showed up just a few times. The chain is built from TRBV2 and TRBJ2-2; the D gene is possibly TRBD1 (6 bases). CDR1 SNHLY and CDR2 FYNNEI come from the germline V gene. The CDR3 totals 14 residues. Trimming removed 6 bases from V and 4 bases from J, with 12 bases in between. The CDR3 loop is CASREGHFTGELFF. The CDR3 bases are TGTGCCAGCAGAGAGGGACACTTCACCGGGGAGCTGTTTTTT.

V and J are TRBV5-6 and TRBJ2-5; perhaps TRBD2 as D (5 bases). The length of the CDR3 is 15 residues. CDR1 SGHDT and CDR2 YYEEEE come from the germline V gene. The V gene lost 1 base and the J gene lost 5 bases, with 15 bases spanning the gap. The CDR3 spells CASSLLSQAAETQYF. The CDR3 DNA reads as TGTGCCAGCAGCTTGCTCAGCCAAGCGGCCGAGACCCAGTACTTC.

The rearrangement uses TRBV3-1 (or the pseudogene TRBV3-2) and TRBJ2-1; D is ambiguous. Germline V gene data show CDR1 as LGHDT and CDR2 as YNNKEL (reference sequence). The V end was cut by 1 base, the J end by 4 bases, with 14 bases between. The CDR3 sequence is 16 residues long. The CDR3 bases are TGTGCCAGCAGCCAAGGACTGGAACCTACTTACAATGAGCAGTTCTTC. It translates to CASSQGLEPTYNEQFF.

This clone occurred once. V usage is TRBV7-9 and J usage is TRBJ2-1, with a weak D call TRBD1 (5 bases). Trimming pared 7 bases from V and 5 bases from J, leaving 18 bases between. This CDR3 is 15 amino acids long. The germline V gene encodes CDR1 SEHNR and CDR2 FQNEAQ (reference sequence). CDR3 protein: CASNGFVQVNNEQFF. For the CDR3, the DNA is TGTGCCAGCAACGGGTTCGTACAGGTTAACAATGAGCAGTTCTTC.

The V gene is TRBV6-2 or TRBV6-3, the J gene TRBJ1-1, with D possibly TRBD1 on 5 matching bases. Between the trimmed V and J ends, which lost 4 bases and 3 bases, there was a span of 9 bases. CDR3 size: 13 residues. Germline CDR1 reads MNHEY; CDR2 reads SVGEGT. The CDR3 region is CASSSDSYTEAFF. CDR3 bases: TGTGCCAGCAGTTCAGACAGTTACACTGAAGCTTTCTTT.

The chain has TRBV18 and TRBJ2-2, with 10 nucleotides matching TRBD1. Germline lookup yields CDR1 KGHSH and CDR2 LQKENI. V shed 4 bases, J shed 4 bases, and the junction held 9 bases outside the gene matches. The CDR3 consists of 17 residues. In DNA, the CDR3 is TGTGCCAGCTCACTCAACTCGGGGACAGGGGCCACCGGGGAGCTGTTTTTT. Protein product: CASSLNSGTGATGELFF.

The chain employs TRBV14 and TRBJ1-1; no definite D call. V gave up 3 bases and J gave up 1 base, with 6 bases separating them. This CDR3 is built from 13 residues. The germline gives CDR1 SGHDN, CDR2 FVKESK. The CDR3 loop is CASSQGRNTEAFF. In nucleotides, the CDR3 is TGTGCCAGCAGCCAGGGCCGGAACACTGAAGCTTTCTTT.

V and J are TRBV10-3 and TRBJ1-2, with a weak D call TRBD1 (6 bases). The CDR3 is 14 amino acids. Trimming took off 7 bases at V and 3 bases at J, with 15 bases between the two ends. Germline loops: CDR1 ENHRY, CDR2 SYGVKD. CDR3 in amino acids: CAIMGGQGYYGYTF. The CDR3 DNA is TGTGCCATCATGGGGGGGCAGGGCTACTATGGCTACACCTTC.

V is TRBV6-5 and J is TRBJ2-3, with a tentative D call TRBD1 (5 bases). The CDR3 totals 14 residues. V was cut by 9 bases and J by 6 bases, with 19 bases left in between. Germline lookup yields CDR1 MNHEY and CDR2 SVGAGI. The CDR3 reads CASHRIVGWDTQYF. The CDR3 DNA reads TGTGCCAGTCACAGGATAGTGGGATGGGATACGCAGTATTTT.

The V and J genes are TRBV18 and TRBJ1-2; 7 nucleotides line up with TRBD1. Germline V gene lookup returns CDR1 KGHSH and CDR2 LQKENI. The trim removed 6 bases at V and 6 bases at J, leaving 13 bases unmatched. This CDR3 contains 15 residues. For the CDR3, the DNA is TGTGCCAGCTCCCGGGACAGTGTCGGGGTTGATGGCTACACCTTC. Amino acid sequence: CASSRDSVGVDGYTF.

The genes are TRBV5-4 and TRBJ2-3; no firm D call. The CDR3 loop spans 13 amino acids. CDR1 and CDR2 (germline): SGHNT, YYREEE (reference sequence). With 4 bases removed from V and 4 bases from J, the gap between germline ends came to 10 bases. The CDR3 loop is CASSRSSADTQYF. In DNA, the CDR3 is TGTGCCAGCAGCCGCTCGAGCGCAGATACGCAGTATTTT.

This chain uses TRBV3-1 (or the pseudogene TRBV3-2) with TRBJ2-2; 15 bases align to TRBD2. Germline CDR1 reads LGHDT; CDR2 reads YNNKEL (reference sequence). The CDR3 extends over 18 amino acids. V lost 7 bases, J lost 4 bases, and 10 bases stayed unmatched. The DNA for the CDR3 is TGTGCCAGCACCTCCCGGACTAGCGGGGGGGCGGTCACCGGGGAGCTGTTTTTT. It specifies CASTSRTSGGAVTGELFF.

The gene calls are TRBV5-4 and TRBJ1-1; D ambiguous. This CDR3 comprises 14 residues. V lost 4 bases and J 2 bases, leaving 12 bases between the germline ends. The V gene's germline CDR1 is SGHNT and CDR2 YYREEE (reference sequence). CDR3: CASSLGGGNTEAFF. The CDR3, as DNA: TGTGCCAGCAGCCTGGGAGGCGGCAACACTGAAGCTTTCTTT.

This clone has only a few counts. V and J are TRBV6-2 or TRBV6-3 and TRBJ2-7; unclear D gene. Trimming left V 6 bases short and J 4 bases short, with 13 bases between. CDR1 MNHEY and CDR2 SVGEGT come from the germline V gene. This CDR3 region has 13 residues. DNA for the CDR3: TGTGCCAGCAGCGATCCTAACGTTTACGAGCAGTACTTC. Protein sequence: CASSDPNVYEQYF.

This rearrangement joins TRBV7-6 to TRBJ2-7, with D possibly TRBD1 on 7 matching bases. The CDR3 spans 16 residues. V lost 5 bases and J 5 bases, leaving 22 bases between the germline ends. In germline, CDR1 is SGHVS, CDR2 FNYEAQ. The DNA of the CDR3 is TGTGCCAGCAGCCAACAAGGGGGCGGGACTTCCCACGAGCAGTACTTC. It is translated as CASSQQGGGTSHEQYF.

The chain uses TRBV7-9 and TRBJ1-3; D is ambiguous. Germline assignment: CDR1 SEHNR and CDR2 FQNEAQ (reference sequence). V was pared by 1 base and J by 7 bases, with 5 bases between. The CDR3 runs 12 residues. The CDR3 reads CASSLGGNTIYF. CDR3 in DNA: TGTGCCAGCAGCTTAGGCGGGAACACCATATATTTT.

V and J are TRBV7-8 and TRBJ2-3; the match to TRBD2 covers 10 bases. Looked up from germline, CDR1 is SGHVS and CDR2 is FQNEAQ. V dropped 5 bases and J dropped 6; count of bases not matched to a gene: 20. The CDR3 consists of 19 residues. CDR3 region: CASSGDRSVASGSGDTQYF. The CDR3 DNA is TGTGCCAGCAGCGGAGATAGGTCCGTGGCTAGCGGGAGCGGTGATACGCAGTATTTT.